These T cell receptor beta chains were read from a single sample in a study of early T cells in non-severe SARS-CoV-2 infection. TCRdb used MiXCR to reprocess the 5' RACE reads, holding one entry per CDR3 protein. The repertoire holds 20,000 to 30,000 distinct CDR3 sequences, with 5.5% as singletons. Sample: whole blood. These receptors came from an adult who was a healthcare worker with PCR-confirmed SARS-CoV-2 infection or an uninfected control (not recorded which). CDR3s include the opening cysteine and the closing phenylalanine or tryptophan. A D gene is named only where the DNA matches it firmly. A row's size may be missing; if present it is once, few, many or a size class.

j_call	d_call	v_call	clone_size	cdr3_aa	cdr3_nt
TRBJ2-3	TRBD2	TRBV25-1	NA	CASSEYLAGSTDTQYF	TGTGCCAGCAGTGAATACTTAGCGGGGAGCACAGATACGCAGTATTTT
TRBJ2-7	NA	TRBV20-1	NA	CSARDVGTPTVYEQYF	TGCAGTGCTAGAGATGTCGGCACCCCTACGGTCTACGAGCAGTACTTC
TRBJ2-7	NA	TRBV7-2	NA	CASSLIPGGYEQYF	TGTGCCAGCAGCTTAATACCCGGGGGCTACGAGCAGTACTTC
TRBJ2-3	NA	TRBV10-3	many	CATRRDSSTDTQYF	TGTGCCACCCGCCGGGACTCCAGCACAGATACGCAGTATTTT
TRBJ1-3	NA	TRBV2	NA	CASSEAGRGSGNTIYF	TGTGCCAGCAGTGAAGCCGGGCGGGGCTCTGGAAACACCATATATTTT
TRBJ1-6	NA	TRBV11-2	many	CASSLVVLRNSPLHF	TGTGCCAGCAGCTTAGTTGTGCTGCGGAATTCACCCCTCCACTTT
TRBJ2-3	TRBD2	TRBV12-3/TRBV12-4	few	CASSPWTSADTQYF	TGTGCCAGCAGCCCCTGGACTAGCGCAGATACGCAGTATTTT
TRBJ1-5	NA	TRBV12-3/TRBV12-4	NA	CASSLGLLQPQHF	TGTGCCAGCAGTTTAGGGCTTCTACAGCCCCAGCATTTT
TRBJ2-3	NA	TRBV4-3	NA	CASSQDPLAANTQYF	TGCGCCAGCAGCCAAGACCCCCTCGCCGCGAATACGCAGTATTTT
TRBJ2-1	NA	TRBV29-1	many	CSGGPAGNEQFF	TGCAGCGGCGGACCGGCAGGGAATGAGCAGTTCTTC
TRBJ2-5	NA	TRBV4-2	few	CASSPDPTGTQYF	TGTGCCAGCAGCCCCGACCCCACGGGGACCCAGTACTTC
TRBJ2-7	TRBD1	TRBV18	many	CASSLGTGQEQYF	TGTGCCAGCTCACTCGGGACAGGCCAGGAGCAGTACTTC
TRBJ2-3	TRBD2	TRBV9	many	CASSHSGGTDTQYF	TGTGCCAGCAGCCACAGCGGGGGCACAGATACGCAGTATTTT
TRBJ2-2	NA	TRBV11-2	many	CASSLGTGGELFF	TGTGCCAGCAGCTTAGGGACGGGCGGGGAGCTGTTTTTT
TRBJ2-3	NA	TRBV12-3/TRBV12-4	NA	CASRFRGTTDTQYF	TGTGCCAGCAGGTTTCGGGGGACCACAGATACGCAGTATTTT
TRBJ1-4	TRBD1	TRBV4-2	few	CASSQDRGQGSEKLFF	TGTGCCAGCAGCCAAGATCGGGGACAGGGAAGTGAAAAACTGTTTTTT
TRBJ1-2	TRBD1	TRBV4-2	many	CASSPSTGEGHYGYTF	TGTGCCAGCAGCCCGTCCACAGGGGAAGGGCACTATGGCTACACCTTC